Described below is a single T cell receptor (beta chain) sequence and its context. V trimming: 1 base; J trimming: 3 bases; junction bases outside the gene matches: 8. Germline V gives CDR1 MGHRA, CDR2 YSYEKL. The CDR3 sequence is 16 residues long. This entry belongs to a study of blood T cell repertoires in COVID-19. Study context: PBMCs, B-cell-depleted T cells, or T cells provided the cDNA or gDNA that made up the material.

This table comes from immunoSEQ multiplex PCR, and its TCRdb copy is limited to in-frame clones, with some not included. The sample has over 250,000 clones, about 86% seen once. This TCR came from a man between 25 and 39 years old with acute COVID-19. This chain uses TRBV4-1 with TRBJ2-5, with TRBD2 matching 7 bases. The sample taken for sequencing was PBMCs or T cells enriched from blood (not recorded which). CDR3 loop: CASSQAAGGIEETQYF. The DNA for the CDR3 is TGCGCCAGCAGCCAAGCTGCCGGGGGGATTGAAGAGACCCAGTACTTC.